The source of this T cell receptor beta chain is a study of blood T cell repertoires in COVID-19. Across the whole study: There were acute and convalescent COVID-19 samples, and they came from the United States, Italy and Spain. PBMCs, B-cell-depleted T cells, or T cells were the source of the cDNA or gDNA that made up the material.

This CDR3 comprises 15 residues. Germline CDR1 LGHDT, CDR2 YNNKEL (reference sequence). V lost 4 bases to trimming and J lost 7 bases; unmatched junction nucleotides: 5. Methods used by the authors: Scientists estimated how many nucleated cells there were by amplifying reference gene primers. TCRdb keeps only in-frame clones here, not all; method: immunoSEQ multiplex PCR. V, J and clone size are those of that table, while D and trimming were read from the DNA. The sample has about 120,000 clones; less than 90% are singletons. The source is a woman aged 80 or over with acute or convalescent COVID-19. The gene calls are TRBV3-1 (or the pseudogene TRBV3-2) and TRBJ2-7; 15 nucleotides match TRBD2. Specimen: peripheral blood. In DNA form, the CDR3 reads TGTGCCAGCAGCCTAGGACTAGCGGGGGGGCGGGAGCAGTACGTC. This sequence encodes CASSLGLAGGREQYV.